A selection of T cell receptor beta chains follows, all from one sample in a study of early T cells in non-severe SARS-CoV-2 infection. TCRdb fed the 5' RACE reads into MiXCR, producing one record per CDR3 protein. The sample has about 30,000 distinct CDR3 sequences; roughly 5.6% are singletons. The sample comprised whole blood. The receptors stem from an adult who was a healthcare worker with PCR-confirmed SARS-CoV-2 infection or an uninfected control (not recorded which). CDR3s include the opening cysteine and the closing phenylalanine or tryptophan. D genes are given only for firm matches. Where a row states a size, it is once, few, many or the class of an expanded clone; other rows omit it.

CDR3	DNA	J	D	V	size
CASSMLQGGSQPQHF	TGTGCCAGTAGTATGCTACAGGGGGGCAGTCAGCCCCAGCATTTT	TRBJ1-5	TRBD1	TRBV19	many
CASSLAAGTGSSTDTQYF	TGTGCCAGCAGCTTAGCGGCCGGGACAGGGTCTAGCACAGATACGCAGTATTTT	TRBJ2-3	TRBD1	TRBV7-9	many
CPSSIPGQQYGYTF	TGTCCCAGCAGTATTCCGGGACAGCAATATGGCTACACCTTC	TRBJ1-2	TRBD1	TRBV12-3/TRBV12-4	once
CATSRDLGGGAKTQYF	TGTGCCACCAGCAGAGATTTAGGCGGGGGGGCGAAGACCCAGTACTTC	TRBJ2-5	TRBD2	TRBV15	many
CASSEEGVKNTEAFF	TGTGCCAGCAGTGAGGAGGGCGTAAAGAACACTGAAGCTTTCTTT	TRBJ1-1	-	TRBV2	many
CASSLAASYNEQFF	TGTGCCAGCAGCTTAGCGGCCTCTTACAATGAGCAGTTCTTC	TRBJ2-1	-	TRBV11-2	few
CASSYFPRSGANVLTF	TGTGCCAGCAGTTACTTCCCGAGGTCTGGGGCCAACGTCCTGACTTTC	TRBJ2-6	-	TRBV6-6	many
CATSDRFQETQYF	TGTGCCACCAGTGATAGATTTCAAGAGACCCAGTACTTC	TRBJ2-5	-	TRBV24-1	many
CASRDRVDEQFF	TGTGCCAGTAGGGACAGGGTTGATGAGCAGTTCTTC	TRBJ2-1	TRBD1	TRBV19	-
CASGGAGVIYNEQFF	TGTGCTAGTGGGGGAGCGGGAGTGATATACAATGAGCAGTTCTTC	TRBJ2-1	TRBD2	TRBV12-5	few
CASSFDAYNEQFF	TGTGCCAGCAGCTTTGACGCTTACAATGAGCAGTTCTTC	TRBJ2-1	-	TRBV7-6	many
CASSAPQGPQHF	TGTGCCAGCAGTGCCCCCCAAGGGCCCCAGCATTTT	TRBJ1-5	-	TRBV27	few
CASSHLRGKIGETQYF	TGCGCCAGCAGCCACCTTCGGGGAAAAATCGGGGAGACCCAGTACTTC	TRBJ2-5	-	TRBV4-1	many
CASSLGAAVETQYF	TGTGCCAGCAGCCTTGGAGCCGCGGTGGAGACCCAGTACTTC	TRBJ2-5	-	TRBV9	many
CAWSLRYEQYF	TGTGCCTGGTCCCTAAGGTACGAGCAGTACTTC	TRBJ2-7	-	TRBV30	-
CSARRLESSSGNEQFF	TGCAGTGCTAGACGGTTAGAGTCTAGCTCGGGGAATGAGCAGTTCTTC	TRBJ2-1	-	TRBV20-1	-
CATSRVVGSYEQYF	TGTGCCACCAGCAGAGTCGTAGGGTCCTACGAGCAGTACTTC	TRBJ2-7	-	TRBV15	many
CSAQDRNYYEQYF	TGCAGTGCACAGGACAGAAATTACTACGAGCAGTACTTC	TRBJ2-7	-	TRBV20-1	few
CATSRGPSSTDTQYF	TGTGCCACCAGCAGAGGCCCTTCTAGCACAGATACGCAGTATTTT	TRBJ2-3	-	TRBV15	many
CASSPPGTLGTQYF	TGTGCCAGCAGCCCGCCGGGGACTCTTGGTACGCAGTATTTT	TRBJ2-3	-	TRBV7-2	few
CASSEFVDSGVNSPLHF	TGTGCCAGCAGTGAATTTGTGGACAGCGGAGTTAATTCACCCCTCCACTTT	TRBJ1-6	-	TRBV25-1	-
CASSVLMLYEQYF	TGTGCCAGCAGCGTACTTATGCTGTACGAGCAGTACTTC	TRBJ2-7	-	TRBV7-2	many
CSVEVQGQTSLYEQYF	TGCAGCGTTGAAGTACAAGGACAGACCTCCCTCTACGAGCAGTACTTC	TRBJ2-7	-	TRBV29-1	few
CASSVQGLGNHGYTF	TGTGCCAGCAGTGTACAGGGGCTTGGGAACCATGGCTACACCTTC	TRBJ1-2	TRBD1	TRBV27	-
CASSLGNEQFF	TGTGCCAGCAGTCTGGGCAATGAGCAGTTCTTC	TRBJ2-1	-	TRBV12-3/TRBV12-4	few
CASSEWKRAKNIQYF	TGTGCCAGCAGTGAGTGGAAAAGGGCCAAAAACATTCAGTACTTC	TRBJ2-4	-	TRBV2	few
CASSAGPNNEQFF	TGCGCCAGCAGTGCCGGACCCAACAATGAGCAGTTCTTC	TRBJ2-1	-	TRBV10-2	many
CASSPPISFSTDTQYF	TGTGCCAGCTCACCTCCAATAAGCTTTAGCACAGATACGCAGTATTTT	TRBJ2-3	-	TRBV18	few